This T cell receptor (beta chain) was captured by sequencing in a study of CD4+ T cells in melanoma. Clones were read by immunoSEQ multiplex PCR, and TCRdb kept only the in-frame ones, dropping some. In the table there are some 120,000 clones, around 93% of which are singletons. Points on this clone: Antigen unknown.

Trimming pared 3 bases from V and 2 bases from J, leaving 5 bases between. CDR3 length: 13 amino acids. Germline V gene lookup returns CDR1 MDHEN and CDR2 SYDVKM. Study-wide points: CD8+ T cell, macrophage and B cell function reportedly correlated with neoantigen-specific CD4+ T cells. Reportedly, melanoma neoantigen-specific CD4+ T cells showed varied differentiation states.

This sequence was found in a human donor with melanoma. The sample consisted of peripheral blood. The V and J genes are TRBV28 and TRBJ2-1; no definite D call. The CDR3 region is CASSLFTYNEQFF. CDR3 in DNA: TGTGCCAGCAGTTTGTTCACCTACAATGAGCAGTTCTTC. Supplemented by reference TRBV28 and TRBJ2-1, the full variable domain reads DVKVTQSSRYLVKRTGEKVFLECVQDMDHENMFWYRQDPGLGLRLIYFSYDVKMKEKGDIPEGYSVSREKKERFSLILESASTNQTSMYLCASSLFTYNEQFFGPGTRLTVL.